This T cell receptor (beta chain) emerged from a study of Graves' ophthalmopathy and Graves' hyperthyroidism. CDR1 is SGHTA, CDR2 FQGTGA, per germline. V lost 5 bases, J lost 8 bases, and 24 bases lay in between. The CDR3 totals 17 residues. The TCR beta CDR3 regions underwent amplification from RNA transcripts. An opening RT-PCR round employed HTBI primers and preceded a second-round multiplex PCR. TCRdb re-analysed the multiplex PCR reads in MiXCR, keeping a single row per CDR3 protein. Among fewer than 250,000 distinct CDR3 sequences, approximately 28% were seen once, and the ten largest hold approximately 8.6%. Many counts were recorded for this clonotype.

This sequence was found in a man aged 50-59 years with Graves' ophthalmopathy. The sample comprised peripheral blood. The chain carries TRBV7-3 and TRBJ2-2; TRBD2 might be the D (5 bases). CDR3 DNA sequence: TGTGCCAGCAGCCCCGATTCGGGGTATCTCCTACGGGGGGAGCTGTTTTTT. This sequence encodes CASSPDSGYLLRGELFF.